Listed here is a single T cell receptor beta chain. Its antigen is not known. This entry belongs to a study of CD8 T cells in ankylosing spondylitis. Study observations and caveats: A motif of eight highly homologous TCR beta variants was seen as apparently characteristic of ankylosing spondylitis blood. Those disease-linked clones were CD8+; they were also relatively rare in peripheral blood. Within matched ankylosing spondylitis synovial fluid, disease-linked clones were reportedly significantly enriched. Certain motif variants had earlier appeared in reactive arthritis synovial fluid and blood.

The germline V and J ends were trimmed by 5 bases and 0 bases, with 13 bases remaining between them. Germline-derived CDR1 and CDR2 are KGHDR and SFDVKD. There are 16 residues in the CDR3. As the method for making TCR beta libraries, quantitative 5'-RACE with molecular barcodes was used. Each CDR3 protein is one row after TCRdb ran MiXCR on the 5' RACE reads. The data contain over 450,000 distinct CDR3 sequences, about 12% of them singletons. The source of this sequence is a male donor with ankylosing spondylitis. Sequencing was carried out using blood, either unsorted or a sorted T cell fraction (not recorded which). This rearrangement joins TRBV24-1 to TRBJ1-5; the D gene is possibly TRBD1 (5 bases). The CDR3 sequence: CATSGGGQYSNQPQHF. CDR3 DNA sequence: TGTGCCACCAGTGGGGGGGGTCAGTATAGCAATCAGCCCCAGCATTTT.